The following is a TCR beta chain sequence with its context. Antigen unknown. This entry belongs to a study of shared clonotypes between healthy human individuals. Overall study findings and caveats: Memory subsets generally showed smaller estimated richness than naive subsets did.

In the sorted-subset replicate PCRs, around 200 ng DNA, 25,000 to 35,000 T cell genomes, was used. In the original workflow: Filtering differed since immunoSEQ provided only junctions, with no quality scores. Sequenced by immunoSEQ multiplex PCR; TCRdb stores in-frame clones only, minus some. V and J calls and clone size are as listed in that table; D and trimming were resolved from the DNA. This table has some 500,000 clones, around 95% appearing once. This CDR3 spans 15 amino acids. The ends were cut back, 4 bases at V and 0 bases at J, with 8 bases in the middle. Germline CDR1 is SGHNT and CDR2 is YYREEE (reference sequence).

Sample: naive CD4+ T cells sorted from blood. Subset specified: CD45RA+ positively selected. The source of this sequence is a woman in her twenties or thirties in good health. This sequence joins TRBV5-4 and TRBJ2-6; D unclear. CDR3 bases: TGTGCCAGCAGCCCACGTACCTCTGGGGCCAACGTCCTGACTTTC. Its protein is CASSPRTSGANVLTF.